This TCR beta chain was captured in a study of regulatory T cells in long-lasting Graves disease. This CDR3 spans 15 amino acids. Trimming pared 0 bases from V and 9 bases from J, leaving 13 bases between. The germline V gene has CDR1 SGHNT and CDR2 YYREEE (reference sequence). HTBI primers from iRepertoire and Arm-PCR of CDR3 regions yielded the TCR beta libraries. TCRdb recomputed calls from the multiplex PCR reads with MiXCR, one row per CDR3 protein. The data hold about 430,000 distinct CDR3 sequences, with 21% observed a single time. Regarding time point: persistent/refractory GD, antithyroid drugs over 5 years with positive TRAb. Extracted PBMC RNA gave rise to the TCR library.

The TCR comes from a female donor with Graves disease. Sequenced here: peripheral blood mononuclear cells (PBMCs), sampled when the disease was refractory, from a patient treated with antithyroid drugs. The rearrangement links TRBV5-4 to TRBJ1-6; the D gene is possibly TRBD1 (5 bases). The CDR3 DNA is TGTGCCAGCAGCTTGGCCGGCAGGGAGGGTTCACCCCTCCACTTT. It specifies CASSLAGREGSPLHF.